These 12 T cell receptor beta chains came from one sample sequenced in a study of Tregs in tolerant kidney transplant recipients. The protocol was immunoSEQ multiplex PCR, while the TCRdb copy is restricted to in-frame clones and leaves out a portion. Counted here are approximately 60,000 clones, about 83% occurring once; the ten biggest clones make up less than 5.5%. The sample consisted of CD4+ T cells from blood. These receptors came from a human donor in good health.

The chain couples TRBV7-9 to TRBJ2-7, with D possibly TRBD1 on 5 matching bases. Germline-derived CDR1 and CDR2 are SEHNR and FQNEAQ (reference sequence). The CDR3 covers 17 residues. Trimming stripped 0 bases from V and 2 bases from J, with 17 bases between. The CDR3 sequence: CASSLAPLTGATYEQYF. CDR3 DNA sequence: TGTGCCAGCAGCTTAGCGCCATTAACAGGCGCCACCTACGAGCAGTACTTC.

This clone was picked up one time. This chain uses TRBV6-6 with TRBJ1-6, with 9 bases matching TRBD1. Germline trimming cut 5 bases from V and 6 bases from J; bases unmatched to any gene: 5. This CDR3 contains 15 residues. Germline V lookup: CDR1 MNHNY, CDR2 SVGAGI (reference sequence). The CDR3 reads CASSTLGQGNSPLHF. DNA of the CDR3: TGTGCCAGCAGTACGTTGGGACAGGGTAATTCACCCCTCCACTTT.

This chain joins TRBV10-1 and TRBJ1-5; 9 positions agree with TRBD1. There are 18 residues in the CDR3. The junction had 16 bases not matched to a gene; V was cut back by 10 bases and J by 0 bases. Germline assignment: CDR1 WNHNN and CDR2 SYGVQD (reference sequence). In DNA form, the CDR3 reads TGCGCCACCTTCTATGGAGGACAGGGGAGATATAGCAATCAGCCCCAGCATTTT. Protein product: CATFYGGQGRYSNQPQHF.

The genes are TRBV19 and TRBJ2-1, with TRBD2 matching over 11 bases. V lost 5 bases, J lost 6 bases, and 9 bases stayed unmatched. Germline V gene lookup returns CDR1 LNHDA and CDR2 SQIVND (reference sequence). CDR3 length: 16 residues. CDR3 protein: CASSAPLGLAVNEQFF. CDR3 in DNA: TGTGCCAGTAGTGCCCCCCTGGGACTAGCGGTCAATGAGCAGTTCTTC.

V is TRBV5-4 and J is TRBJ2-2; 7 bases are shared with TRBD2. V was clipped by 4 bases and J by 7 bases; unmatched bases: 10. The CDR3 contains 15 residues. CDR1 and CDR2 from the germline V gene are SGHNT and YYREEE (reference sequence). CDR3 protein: CASSPPGGSGGELFF. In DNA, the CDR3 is TGTGCCAGCAGCCCCCCCGGCGGGAGTGGCGGGGAGCTGTTTTTT.

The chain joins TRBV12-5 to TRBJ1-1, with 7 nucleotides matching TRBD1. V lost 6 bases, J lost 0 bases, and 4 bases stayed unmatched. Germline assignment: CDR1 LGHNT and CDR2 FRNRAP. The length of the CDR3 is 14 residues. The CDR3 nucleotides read TGTGCTAGTGGGGGGACAGCAATGAACACTGAAGCTTTCTTT. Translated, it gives CASGGTAMNTEAFF.

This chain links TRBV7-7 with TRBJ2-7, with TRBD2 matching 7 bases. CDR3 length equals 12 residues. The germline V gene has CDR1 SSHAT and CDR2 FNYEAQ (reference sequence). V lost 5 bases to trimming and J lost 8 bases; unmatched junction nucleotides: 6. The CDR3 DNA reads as TGTGCCAGCAGCCCCGAGGGAGGGCAGCAGTACTTC. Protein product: CASSPEGGQQYF.

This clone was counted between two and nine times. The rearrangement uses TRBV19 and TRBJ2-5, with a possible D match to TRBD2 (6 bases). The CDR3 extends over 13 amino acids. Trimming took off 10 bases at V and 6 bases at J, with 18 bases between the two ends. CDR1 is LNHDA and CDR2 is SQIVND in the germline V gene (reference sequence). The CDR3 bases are TGTGCCACTTCCCCGGGGAGGACTCAGACCCAGTACTTC. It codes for CATSPGRTQTQYF.

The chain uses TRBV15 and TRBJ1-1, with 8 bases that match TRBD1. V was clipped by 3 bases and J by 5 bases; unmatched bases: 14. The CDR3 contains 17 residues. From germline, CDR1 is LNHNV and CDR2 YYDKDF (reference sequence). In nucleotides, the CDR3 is TGTGCCACCAGCAGGGCCCCCCTGGGACAGGTGGGGACTGAAGCTTTCTTT. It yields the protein CATSRAPLGQVGTEAFF.

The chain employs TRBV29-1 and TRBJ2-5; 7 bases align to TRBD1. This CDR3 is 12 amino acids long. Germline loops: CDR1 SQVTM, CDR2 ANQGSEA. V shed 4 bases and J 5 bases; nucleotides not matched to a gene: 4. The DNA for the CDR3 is TGCAGCGTTGGAGGGGGCAGTGAGACCCAGTACTTC. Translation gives CSVGGGSETQYF.

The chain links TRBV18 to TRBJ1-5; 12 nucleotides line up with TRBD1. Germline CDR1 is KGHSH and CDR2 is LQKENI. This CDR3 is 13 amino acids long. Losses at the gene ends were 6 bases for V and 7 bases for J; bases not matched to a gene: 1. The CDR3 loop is CASSGTGGQPQHF. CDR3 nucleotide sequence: TGTGCCAGCTCCGGGACAGGGGGCCAGCCCCAGCATTTT.

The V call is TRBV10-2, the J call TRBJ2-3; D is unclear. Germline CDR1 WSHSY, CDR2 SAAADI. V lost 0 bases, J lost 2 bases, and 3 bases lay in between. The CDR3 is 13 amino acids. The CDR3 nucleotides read TGCGCCAGCAGTGAGTCGGCCACAGATACGCAGTATTTT. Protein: CASSESATDTQYF.